A selection of T cell receptor beta chains follows, all from one sample in a study of OX40 agonist ivuxolimab in advanced cancers. The table came from immunoSEQ multiplex PCR; TCRdb's copy has only in-frame clones and leaves some out. In the table there are around 70,000 clones, roughly 84% of which are singletons. The sample in question was CD4+ or CD8+ T cells sorted from blood, obtained in a trial of the OX40 agonist ivuxolimab. The source is an adult with an advanced solid tumor such as melanoma, head and neck, liver or kidney cancer. Both conserved end residues are part of each CDR3. D genes are given only for firm matches. Clone size is shown for a subset of rows, as once, few, many or a class of expanded clone.

d_call: -
j_call: TRBJ1-2
v_call: TRBV11-2
clone_size: -
cdr3_nt: TGTGCCAGCAGCTTTAACAGGGTCGGCTACACCTTC
cdr3_aa: CASSFNRVGYTF

d_call: TRBD2
j_call: TRBJ2-1
v_call: TRBV6-4
clone_size: -
cdr3_nt: TGTGCCAGCAGTGACTCGGCTAGCGGTAGTAATGAGCAGTTCTTC
cdr3_aa: CASSDSASGSNEQFF

d_call: -
j_call: TRBJ2-1
v_call: TRBV7-3
clone_size: -
cdr3_nt: TGTGCCAGCAGCGCCACACGGGGCACCTACAATGAGCAGTTCTTC
cdr3_aa: CASSATRGTYNEQFF

d_call: -
j_call: TRBJ1-6
v_call: TRBV6-5
clone_size: -
cdr3_nt: TGTGCCAGCAGCAGGGACGGAACTAATTCACCCCTCCACTTT
cdr3_aa: CASSRDGTNSPLHF

d_call: -
j_call: TRBJ2-2
v_call: TRBV5-4
clone_size: -
cdr3_nt: TGTGCCAGCAGCTCCGGGACGGCCTCGAACACCGGGGAGCTGTTTTTT
cdr3_aa: CASSSGTASNTGELFF

d_call: TRBD1
j_call: TRBJ2-2
v_call: TRBV11-2
clone_size: -
cdr3_nt: TGTGCCAGCAGCTCCCAGGGGGCGAACACCGGGGAGCTGTTTTTT
cdr3_aa: CASSSQGANTGELFF

d_call: -
j_call: TRBJ2-3
v_call: TRBV5-1
clone_size: -
cdr3_nt: TGCGCCAGCAGCCCGGGGACGGTCGGAGATACGCAGTATTTT
cdr3_aa: CASSPGTVGDTQYF

d_call: TRBD2
j_call: TRBJ2-5
v_call: TRBV5-1
clone_size: -
cdr3_nt: TGCGCCAGCAGCAGCAGGCTAGCGGGAGAAGAGACCCAGTACTTC
cdr3_aa: CASSSRLAGEETQYF

d_call: -
j_call: TRBJ2-5
v_call: TRBV6-4
clone_size: once
cdr3_nt: TGTGCCAGCAGTGACTATACGGAGACTAGCCAAGAGACCCAGTACTTC
cdr3_aa: CASSDYTETSQETQYF

d_call: TRBD2
j_call: TRBJ2-3
v_call: TRBV28
clone_size: -
cdr3_nt: TGTGCCAGCAGACCACCTAGCGGTATCGGCACAGATACGCAGTATTTT
cdr3_aa: CASRPPSGIGTDTQYF

d_call: -
j_call: TRBJ1-2
v_call: TRBV27
clone_size: -
cdr3_nt: TGTGCCAGCAGCCCCCGGGGAGACTATGGCTACACCTTC
cdr3_aa: CASSPRGDYGYTF